The rows below give T cell receptor beta chains drawn from one sample of a study of vaccination and CD4 T cells after COVID-19. For these TCRs, the target antigens are not known. Via MiXCR, TCRdb re-called the PCR reads, giving one row per CDR3 protein. The profile shows over 10,000 distinct CDR3 sequences, roughly 30% of them singletons. The specimen was CD4+ T cells from blood, cultured in vitro. These receptor sequences come from a human donor who had recovered from COVID-19. The CDR3 runs from the conserved cysteine through the conserved F or W. A D gene is named only where the DNA matches it firmly. Where a row states a size, it is once, few, many or the class of an expanded clone; other rows omit it.

v_call: TRBV5-4; clone_size: -; d_call: -; j_call: TRBJ1-5; cdr3_aa: CASSLGDQPQHF; cdr3_nt: TGTGCCAGCAGCTTGGGCGATCAGCCCCAGCATTTT
v_call: TRBV12-3/TRBV12-4; clone_size: -; d_call: -; j_call: TRBJ1-6; cdr3_aa: CASSLAQRGVVDNSPLHF; cdr3_nt: TGTGCCAGCAGTTTAGCGCAACGGGGGGTGGTGGATAATTCACCCCTCCACTTT
v_call: TRBV6-1; clone_size: -; d_call: TRBD1; j_call: TRBJ2-7; cdr3_aa: CASSEALTGGFYEQYF; cdr3_nt: TGTGCCAGCAGTGAAGCATTGACAGGGGGCTTTTACGAGCAGTACTTC
v_call: TRBV7-2; clone_size: -; d_call: -; j_call: TRBJ1-2; cdr3_aa: CASSLGTSYGYTF; cdr3_nt: TGTGCCAGCAGCTTAGGGACTTCCTATGGCTACACCTTC
v_call: TRBV27; clone_size: few; d_call: TRBD2; j_call: TRBJ2-7; cdr3_aa: CASSRTSGKYEQYF; cdr3_nt: TGTGCCAGCAGTAGGACTAGCGGAAAGTACGAGCAGTACTTC
v_call: TRBV20-1; clone_size: few; d_call: -; j_call: TRBJ1-1; cdr3_aa: CSARAPATTWNTEAFF; cdr3_nt: TGCAGTGCTAGGGCCCCGGCAACAACCTGGAACACTGAAGCTTTCTTT
v_call: TRBV24-1; clone_size: few; d_call: -; j_call: TRBJ2-2; cdr3_aa: CATSDPNVVTGELFF; cdr3_nt: TGTGCCACCAGTGATCCAAACGTCGTCACCGGGGAGCTGTTTTTT
v_call: TRBV7-2; clone_size: -; d_call: -; j_call: TRBJ1-1; cdr3_aa: CASCDALAWTEAFF; cdr3_nt: TGTGCCAGCTGCGACGCTTTGGCATGGACTGAAGCTTTCTTT
v_call: TRBV5-4; clone_size: once; d_call: -; j_call: TRBJ2-5; cdr3_aa: CASSPEQDLAGTQYF; cdr3_nt: TGTGCCAGCAGCCCTGAACAGGACCTTGCGGGGACCCAGTACTTC
v_call: TRBV20-1; clone_size: few; d_call: -; j_call: TRBJ2-1; cdr3_aa: CSARRRRAKDYNEQFF; cdr3_nt: TGCAGTGCTAGGAGGCGCAGGGCCAAAGATTATAATGAGCAGTTCTTC
v_call: TRBV9; clone_size: -; d_call: TRBD2; j_call: TRBJ2-3; cdr3_aa: CASSVTSGSTDTQYF; cdr3_nt: TGTGCCAGCAGCGTGACTAGCGGGTCCACAGATACGCAGTATTTT
v_call: TRBV28; clone_size: once; d_call: -; j_call: TRBJ2-4; cdr3_aa: CASGSLGIQYF; cdr3_nt: TGTGCCAGCGGGAGTCTAGGCATTCAGTACTTC
v_call: TRBV6-1; clone_size: few; d_call: -; j_call: TRBJ2-5; cdr3_aa: CAGRGSWQGAGETQYF; cdr3_nt: TGTGCCGGGAGGGGGTCGTGGCAGGGGGCAGGGGAGACCCAGTACTTC
v_call: TRBV28; clone_size: -; d_call: -; j_call: TRBJ1-4; cdr3_aa: CASKSPANEKLFF; cdr3_nt: TGTGCCAGCAAGTCACCGGCTAATGAAAAACTGTTTTTT
v_call: TRBV4-1; clone_size: -; d_call: -; j_call: TRBJ2-5; cdr3_aa: CASSQEARGLETQYF; cdr3_nt: TGCGCCAGCAGCCAAGAAGCTCGCGGTCTAGAGACCCAGTACTTC
v_call: TRBV7-6; clone_size: few; d_call: -; j_call: TRBJ2-3; cdr3_aa: CASSLGGSGTDTQYF; cdr3_nt: TGTGCCAGCAGCTTAGGAGGATCGGGCACAGATACGCAGTATTTT
v_call: TRBV27; clone_size: -; d_call: TRBD2; j_call: TRBJ2-1; cdr3_aa: CASSSATSGRAFNEQFF; cdr3_nt: TGTGCCAGCAGTTCCGCGACTAGCGGGAGGGCCTTTAATGAGCAGTTCTTC
v_call: TRBV20-1; clone_size: -; d_call: -; j_call: TRBJ1-2; cdr3_aa: CSATLHRDGYTF; cdr3_nt: TGCAGTGCTACCCTTCACAGGGACGGCTACACCTTC
v_call: TRBV4-2; clone_size: -; d_call: -; j_call: TRBJ2-7; cdr3_aa: CASSQDHEGTYEQYF; cdr3_nt: TGTGCCAGCAGCCAAGATCATGAGGGAACCTACGAGCAGTACTTC
v_call: TRBV20-1; clone_size: -; d_call: TRBD1; j_call: TRBJ2-7; cdr3_aa: CSAIGTGEKVRDEQYF; cdr3_nt: TGCAGTGCTATTGGGACAGGGGAGAAGGTGAGAGACGAGCAGTACTTC
v_call: TRBV15; clone_size: -; d_call: -; j_call: TRBJ2-4; cdr3_aa: CATSTRPGHKAKNIQYF; cdr3_nt: TGTGCCACCAGCACCCGACCCGGACACAAGGCCAAAAACATTCAGTACTTC
v_call: TRBV7-3; clone_size: -; d_call: -; j_call: TRBJ2-3; cdr3_aa: CASSLGGAPDTQYF; cdr3_nt: TGTGCCAGCAGCCTGGGTGGGGCCCCAGATACGCAGTATTTT